These 18 T cell receptor beta chains originate from one sample sequenced in a study of tumor-infiltrating lymphocytes in localized non-small cell lung cancer. The assay was immunoSEQ multiplex PCR, and TCRdb's table has in-frame clones only and misses some. The repertoire consists of about 7,600 clones, with 74% occurring once and the leading ten covering around 8.3%. The sequenced sample consisted of uninvolved lung tissue not adjacent to the tumor. The source of these receptors is a human donor with non-small cell lung cancer.

This sequence joins TRBV4-3 and TRBJ1-4, with D unclear. In germline, CDR1 is LGHNA, CDR2 YSLEER. The V and J ends lost 1 base and 8 bases respectively, with 8 bases between them. The length of the CDR3 is 13 residues. The CDR3 sequence is CASSQGHGEKLFF. CDR3 in DNA: TGCGCCAGCAGCCAAGGCCATGGGGAAAAACTGTTTTTT.

The chain links TRBV19 to TRBJ1-1; D gene uncertain. The length of the CDR3 is 17 residues. Germline loops: CDR1 LNHDA, CDR2 SQIVND (reference sequence). With 3 bases removed from V and 1 base from J, the gap between germline ends came to 18 bases. This CDR3 is CASSIAAVGRGNTEAFF. CDR3 nucleotides: TGTGCCAGTAGTATCGCCGCGGTCGGCCGAGGGAACACTGAAGCTTTCTTT.

The gene calls are TRBV30 and TRBJ2-1; D remains unclear. The germline V and J ends were trimmed by 4 bases and 6 bases, with 13 bases remaining between them. The V gene's germline CDR1 is GTSNPN and CDR2 SVGIG (reference sequence). This CDR3 contains 13 residues. The CDR3 loop is CAWIVKSPNEQFF. For the CDR3, the DNA is TGTGCCTGGATCGTTAAGAGCCCCAATGAGCAGTTCTTC. The full variable domain, rest sourced from reference TRBV30 and TRBJ2-1, is SQTIHQWPATLVQPVGSPLSLECTVEGTSNPNLYWYRQAAGRGLQLLFYSVGIGQISSEVPQNLSASRPQDRQFILSSKKLLLSDSGFYLCAWIVKSPNEQFFGPGTRLTVL.

The chain is built from TRBV6-1 and TRBJ2-7; 11 bases align to TRBD1. This CDR3 has 15 residues. Per the germline V gene, CDR1 is MNHNS and CDR2 is SASEGT. Losses at the gene ends were 1 base for V and 3 bases for J; bases not matched to a gene: 2. This CDR3 is CASSEGTGGFYEQYF. The CDR3 region has the DNA TGTGCCAGCAGTGAAGGGACAGGGGGCTTCTACGAGCAGTACTTC.

The chain combines TRBV11-3 with TRBJ1-1; no reliable D call. V was clipped by 5 bases and J by 1 base, with 11 bases between them. Germline lookup yields CDR1 SGHNT and CDR2 YENEEA. This CDR3 has 14 amino acids. CDR3 coding DNA: TGTGCCAGCAGCCAAAACCGCGGGAACACTGAAGCTTTCTTT. Translated: CASSQNRGNTEAFF.

The rearrangement joins TRBV5-8 to TRBJ1-2; D call uncertain. CDR1 and CDR2 from the germline V gene are SGHTS and YDEGEE. The CDR3 loop spans 14 amino acids. Trimming took off 4 bases at V and 4 bases at J, with 14 bases between the two ends. For the CDR3, the DNA is TGTGCCAGCAGCGGTGGACGGAGAATCTATGGCTACACCTTC. Its protein is CASSGGRRIYGYTF.

This clone was seen just once. The rearrangement uses TRBV7-6 and TRBJ2-1; 8 positions match TRBD1. The V gene's germline CDR1 is SGHVS and CDR2 FNYEAQ. The CDR3 has 15 residues. V lost 1 base, J lost 8 bases, and 7 bases stayed unmatched. In DNA form, the CDR3 reads TGTGCCAGCAGCTTAGTAGGACAGGGCATGGATGAGCAGTTCTTC. This gives the protein CASSLVGQGMDEQFF.

This clone was detected only once. The rearrangement links TRBV5-6 to TRBJ2-5; D might be TRBD1 or TRBD2, each matching 6 bases. Germline loops: CDR1 SGHDT, CDR2 YYEEEE. The CDR3 length is 14 residues. V shed 2 bases and J shed 7 bases, with 15 bases lying between them. The CDR3 DNA is TGTGCCAGCAGCTTTCAGCGTGGGGGGCGGACCCAGTACTTC. It encodes CASSFQRGGRTQYF.

This clone was seen more than once but under ten times. This chain uses TRBV14 with TRBJ1-5; D ambiguous. This CDR3 has 15 amino acids. Germline V CDR1 and CDR2: SGHDN, FVKESK. Trimming took 1 base from V and 0 from J, leaving 7 bases between them. For the CDR3, the DNA is TGTGCCAGCAGCCAAGGCAGTAATAGCAATCAGCCCCAGCATTTT. It yields the protein CASSQGSNSNQPQHF.

This chain connects TRBV19 to TRBJ2-1, with no clear D. Germline-derived CDR1 and CDR2 are LNHDA and SQIVND (reference sequence). Trimming took off 5 bases at V and 1 base at J, with 6 bases between the two ends. This CDR3 is built from 13 residues. This CDR3 reads CASSHMSYNEQFF. The CDR3 DNA reads TGTGCCAGTAGTCACATGTCCTACAATGAGCAGTTCTTC. Together with reference TRBV19 and TRBJ2-1, the CDR3 gives the full variable domain: DGGITQSPKYLFRKEGQNVTLSCEQNLNHDAMYWYRQDPGQGLRLIYYSQIVNDFQKGDIAEGYSVSREKKESFPLTVTSAQKNPTAFYLCASSHMSYNEQFFGPGTRLTVL.

This clone was counted once. V is TRBV29-1 and J is TRBJ1-2; no firm D call. V was clipped by 3 bases and J by 2 bases, with 13 bases between them. In germline, CDR1 is SQVTM, CDR2 ANQGSEA. There are 14 residues in the CDR3. DNA of the CDR3: TGCAGCGTTGACTATGACGAGGAAAACTATGGCTACACCTTC. Translation gives CSVDYDEENYGYTF.

In its sample, this clone was seen a few times. The chain uses TRBV9 and TRBJ2-3, with 9 nucleotides matching TRBD2. The CDR3 runs to 16 residues. V gave up 2 bases and J gave up 2 bases; unmatched junction bases: 6. Germline V gene data show CDR1 as SGDLS and CDR2 as YYNGEE. CDR3 sequence: CASSVGLALATDTQYF. The CDR3 nucleotides read TGTGCCAGCAGCGTGGGACTAGCTTTGGCCACAGATACGCAGTATTTT.

This chain uses TRBV9 with TRBJ2-3; TRBD1 aligns across 8 bases. This CDR3 has 16 amino acids. Per the germline V gene, CDR1 is SGDLS and CDR2 is YYNGEE. The V and J ends lost 4 bases and 1 base, in that order; junction bases with no gene match: 8. For the CDR3, the DNA is TGTGCCAGCAGCCCCCGACAGGGGAGTGGCACAGATACGCAGTATTTT. This sequence encodes CASSPRQGSGTDTQYF.

The chain employs TRBV27 and TRBJ2-7, with 10 bases matching TRBD2. The V and J ends lost 5 bases and 4 bases, in that order; junction bases with no gene match: 2. The CDR3 is made up of 13 amino acids. Germline values: CDR1 MNHEY, CDR2 SMNVEV (reference sequence). CDR3 bases: TGTGCCAGCAGTCGACTAGCGGGTTACGAGCAGTACTTC. Translating gives CASSRLAGYEQYF.

The sample holds a few counts of this clone. In DNA form, the CDR3 reads TGTGCCAGCAGCGTAACAGGGGGCGCGACCGGCTACACCTTC. As protein: CASSVTGGATGYTF. V gene TRBV9 combines with J gene TRBJ1-2; TRBD1 agrees at 9 bases. Germline V gene data show CDR1 as SGDLS and CDR2 as YYNGEE. The length of the CDR3 is 14 residues. Trimming removed 1 base from V and 8 bases from J; junction bases left unmatched: 6.

The chain is built from TRBV6-6 and TRBJ2-7, with 8 bases fitting TRBD2. This CDR3 has 15 amino acids. The ends lost 2 bases at V and 2 bases at J; junction bases unmatched: 5. CDR1 and CDR2 from the germline V gene are MNHNY and SVGAGI (reference sequence). As DNA, the CDR3 is TGTGCCAGCAGTTACGGTAGCGGGGCCACCTACGAGCAGTACTTC. Translating it yields CASSYGSGATYEQYF.

This clone was recorded a few times. This sequence joins TRBV4-2 and TRBJ2-2; D is uncertain. The V end was cut by 0 bases, the J end by 6 bases, with 26 bases between. This CDR3 spans 20 amino acids. From germline, CDR1 is LGHNA and CDR2 YNFKEQ. The CDR3 bases are TGTGCCAGCAGCCAAGAGGTACGGCTACCTGGATTTCTGGGCGCCGGGGAGCTGTTTTTT. Encoded protein: CASSQEVRLPGFLGAGELFF.

The chain employs TRBV11-2 and TRBJ2-2; maybe TRBD1 (5 bases). The V and J ends lost 4 bases and 7 bases respectively, with 19 bases between them. The CDR3 totals 16 residues. Germline V gene lookup returns CDR1 SGHAT and CDR2 FQNNGV. DNA of the CDR3: TGTGCCAGCAGCTGGGGCCCGGAAAGCCGTGACGGGGAGCTGTTTTTT. It yields the protein CASSWGPESRDGELFF.